The 24 T cell receptor beta chains given below trace back to one sample, sequenced in a study of blood T cell repertoires in COVID-19. TCRdb's copy holds only in-frame clones and misses some; the assay was immunoSEQ multiplex PCR. The sample has some 200,000 clones, roughly 80% seen once. What was sequenced was PBMCs or T cells enriched from blood (not recorded which). The receptors shown here come from a woman in her forties or fifties who had been exposed to COVID-19.

The V and J genes are TRBV11-2 and TRBJ1-6; perhaps TRBD1 as D (6 bases). This CDR3 has 18 residues. V lost 6 bases and J lost 1, with 19 bases in between. Germline V lookup: CDR1 SGHAT, CDR2 FQNNGV. CDR3 DNA sequence: TGTGCCAGCAGTTCTGTCAGGGGTTTCTTATCCTATAATTCACCCCTCCACTTT. Protein sequence: CASSSVRGFLSYNSPLHF. The whole variable domain, remainder taken from reference TRBV11-2 and TRBJ1-6, is EAGVAQSPRYKIIEKRQSVAFWCNPISGHATLYWYQQILGQGPKLLIQFQNNGVVDDSQLPKDRFSAERLKGVDSTLKIQPAKLEDSAVYLCASSSVRGFLSYNSPLHFGNGTRLTVT.

The chain recombines TRBV10-3 with TRBJ1-4; D perhaps matches TRBD1 (6 bases). The V end lost 8 bases, the J end lost 7 bases, and 11 bases lay between the germline ends. The CDR3 is 12 residues long. Germline CDR1 and CDR2: ENHRY and SYGVKD. The CDR3 DNA reads as TGTGCCATCCGGGACACAACTGAAAAACTGTTTTTT. As protein: CAIRDTTEKLFF.

The chain is built from TRBV28 and TRBJ1-1; 7 bases line up with TRBD1. From germline, CDR1 is MDHEN and CDR2 SYDVKM. V shed 3 bases, J shed 1 base, and the junction held 5 bases outside the gene matches. The length of the CDR3 is 15 residues. This CDR3 reads CASSLSRGRNTEAFF. Here the CDR3 DNA reads TGTGCCAGCAGTTTGAGTAGGGGGCGGAACACTGAAGCTTTCTTT.

The J gene is TRBJ1-2, the V gene TRBV24-1; 7 bases are shared with TRBD1. The CDR3 is 15 amino acids. Germline V lookup: CDR1 KGHDR, CDR2 SFDVKD. The J segment lost 0 bases and the V segment lost 3 bases, leaving 3 bases of the junction unmatched. CDR3 sequence reads: CATSDGGTANYGYTF. The CDR3 nucleotides read TGTGCCACCAGTGATGGAGGGACAGCTAACTATGGCTACACCTTC.

The J gene is TRBJ2-3, the V gene TRBV10-3; maybe TRBD2 (7 bases). The CDR3 length is 14 residues. V was shortened by 11 bases and J by 5 bases, with 20 bases between the two germline ends. Germline assignment: CDR1 ENHRY and CDR2 SYGVKD. The CDR3 spells CASADGGPGDTQYF. The CDR3 region has the DNA TGTGCCTCGGCGGACGGGGGGCCCGGAGATACGCAGTATTTT.

This chain links TRBV6-5 with TRBJ2-5; possible D gene TRBD1, 6 bases. There are 13 residues in the CDR3. Germline-derived CDR1 and CDR2 are MNHEY and SVGAGI. V lost 3 bases, J lost 6 bases, and 11 bases lay in between. DNA of the CDR3: TGTGCCAGCAGTTATACAGGGTTAAAGACCCAGTACTTC. Translating gives CASSYTGLKTQYF.

The J gene is TRBJ2-7, the V gene TRBV7-3; tentatively, D is TRBD2 (6 bases). The CDR3 totals 15 residues. CDR1 and CDR2 from the germline V gene are SGHTA and FQGTGA. Trimming stripped 0 bases from V and 5 bases from J, with 14 bases between. The CDR3 DNA reads TGTGCCAGCAGCTTAACGGGGGGACCTAGCCACGAGCAGTACTTC. Translation gives CASSLTGGPSHEQYF. Looking up the rest from reference TRBV7-3 and TRBJ2-7 gives the full variable domain: GAGVSQTPSNKVTEKGKYVELRCDPISGHTALYWYRQSLGQGPEFLIYFQGTGAADDSGLPNDRFFAVRPEGSVSTLKIQRTERGDSAVYLCASSLTGGPSHEQYFGPGTRLTVT.

CDR3 sequence (DNA): TGTGCCAGCAGCCAACGGACAGGGAAGCTCGAAGAGTATGGCTACACCTTC. Protein product: CASSQRTGKLEEYGYTF. The V call is TRBV3-1 (or the pseudogene TRBV3-2), the J call TRBJ1-2, with 8 nucleotides matching TRBD1. The CDR3 spans 17 residues. Per the germline V gene, CDR1 is LGHDT and CDR2 is YNNKEL (reference sequence). The trim removed 2 bases at V and 5 bases at J, leaving 13 bases unmatched.

This clone has only one observation. The chain has TRBV19 and TRBJ2-7; a possible D gene is TRBD1 (5 bases). The CDR3 is 14 amino acids. Germline V CDR1 and CDR2: LNHDA, SQIVND (reference sequence). The ends were cut back, 8 bases at V and 1 base at J, with 15 bases in the middle. CDR3 amino acids: CASSLVGLSYEQYF. The CDR3 bases are TGTGCCAGTTCCTTAGTGGGGCTTTCCTACGAGCAGTACTTC.

This clone was observed once. The chain combines TRBV28 with TRBJ1-3, with 10 bases that match TRBD1. V shed 2 bases, J shed 5 bases, and the junction held 9 bases outside the gene matches. The CDR3 is 17 residues long. The V gene's germline CDR1 is MDHEN and CDR2 SYDVKM. In nucleotides, the CDR3 is TGTGCCAGCAGTTTAGGAGGACAGGGGGACGGAAGAAACACCATATATTTT. The encoded protein is CASSLGGQGDGRNTIYF.

The chain combines TRBV18 with TRBJ2-1; D perhaps matches TRBD1 (6 bases). V lost 5 bases, J lost 8 bases, and 19 bases lay in between. This CDR3 comprises 15 residues. Germline V lookup: CDR1 KGHSH, CDR2 LQKENI. The CDR3 sequence: CASSSVGTTLDEQFF. The DNA of the CDR3 is TGTGCCAGCTCATCAGTCGGGACAACCCTCGATGAGCAGTTCTTC.

V and J are TRBV9 and TRBJ1-3; TRBD1 matches at 11 bases. The CDR3 contains 17 residues. The V and J ends lost 3 bases and 8 bases, in that order; junction bases with no gene match: 13. Per the germline V gene, CDR1 is SGDLS and CDR2 is YYNGEE. The CDR3 sequence is CASSAPQPGQGGDTIYF. In DNA form, the CDR3 reads TGTGCCAGCAGCGCCCCTCAACCGGGACAGGGGGGGGACACCATATATTTT.

This chain links TRBV3-1 (or the pseudogene TRBV3-2) with TRBJ1-6; D gene unclear. The CDR3 contains 14 residues. The germline V gene has CDR1 LGHDT and CDR2 YNNKEL (reference sequence). Trimming stripped 6 bases from V and 6 bases from J, with 12 bases between. The CDR3 protein is CASSSRGINSPLHF. The CDR3 DNA reads as TGTGCCAGCAGTAGCCGCGGTATTAATTCACCCCTCCACTTT.

V is TRBV7-2 and J is TRBJ2-7; 9 bases align to TRBD1. The CDR3 length is 13 residues. Germline loops: CDR1 SGHTA, CDR2 FQGNSA. J was trimmed by 5 bases and V by 5 bases; bases with no gene match: 4. This CDR3 reads CASSPGQGNEQYF. In nucleotides, the CDR3 is TGTGCCAGCAGCCCGGGACAGGGAAACGAGCAGTACTTC.

This chain connects TRBV29-1 to TRBJ1-1, with a tentative D call TRBD1 (5 bases). The length of the CDR3 is 15 residues. V was clipped by 3 bases and J by 4 bases, with 18 bases between them. Germline CDR1 SQVTM, CDR2 ANQGSEA. The CDR3 nucleotides read TGCAGCGTTGAGGTTCGGGGGATTGAGAGCACTGAAGCTTTCTTT. Protein product: CSVEVRGIESTEAFF.

The V gene is TRBV27, the J gene TRBJ2-2, with 7 bases identical to TRBD1. This CDR3 contains 15 residues. Germline V gene sequence: CDR1 MNHEY, CDR2 SMNVEV (reference sequence). Unmatched junction bases numbered 7, after V lost 4 bases and J lost 5 bases. CDR3 DNA: TGTGCCAGCAGTTCCTGGACAGGTCGGACCGGGGAGCTGTTTTTT. This codes for CASSSWTGRTGELFF.

The chain is built from TRBV24-1 and TRBJ2-1; 8 bases map to TRBD1. The germline V gene has CDR1 KGHDR and CDR2 SFDVKD. There are 18 residues in the CDR3. Trimming removed 0 bases from V and 1 base from J; junction bases left unmatched: 7. CDR3 protein: CATSDLQGRQGSYNEQFF. The CDR3, as DNA: TGTGCCACCAGTGATTTGCAAGGGAGACAGGGGTCCTACAATGAGCAGTTCTTC.

The chain combines TRBV11-2 with TRBJ2-7; 7 bases map to TRBD2. In germline, CDR1 is SGHAT, CDR2 FQNNGV. The length of the CDR3 is 13 residues. The J segment lost 7 bases and the V segment lost 5 bases, leaving 8 bases of the junction unmatched. CDR3 amino acids: CASSPRQGGEQYF. For the CDR3, the DNA is TGTGCCAGCAGCCCAAGGCAGGGAGGGGAGCAGTACTTC. Supplemented by reference TRBV11-2 and TRBJ2-7, the full variable domain reads EAGVAQSPRYKIIEKRQSVAFWCNPISGHATLYWYQQILGQGPKLLIQFQNNGVVDDSQLPKDRFSAERLKGVDSTLKIQPAKLEDSAVYLCASSPRQGGEQYFGPGTRLTVT.

This clone was seen just once. The chain carries TRBV5-5 and TRBJ1-1, with D possibly TRBD1 on 5 matching bases. The V gene lost 0 bases and the J gene lost 0 bases, with 12 bases spanning the gap. Germline assignment: CDR1 SGHKS and CDR2 YYEKEE (reference sequence). This CDR3 has 16 amino acids. The CDR3 reads CASSLGWGLMNTEAFF. CDR3 nucleotides: TGTGCCAGCAGCTTGGGGTGGGGACTCATGAACACTGAAGCTTTCTTT.

This clone was counted once. The chain combines TRBV7-2 with TRBJ2-1; D is possibly TRBD2 (5 bases). Germline-derived CDR1 and CDR2 are SGHTA and FQGNSA. CDR3 length equals 12 residues. Trimming pared 2 bases from V and 11 bases from J, leaving 10 bases between. CDR3 coding DNA: TGTGCCAGCAGCTTAACGGCGGGTCAGCAGTTCTTC. It specifies CASSLTAGQQFF.

V is TRBV24-1 and J is TRBJ1-2; D unresolved. The CDR3 loop spans 15 amino acids. CDR1 KGHDR and CDR2 SFDVKD come from the germline V gene. V lost 4 bases, J lost 3 bases, and 14 bases lay in between. The DNA of the CDR3 is TGTGCCACCAGTGACCCCGCCGGGAGCGACTATGGCTACACCTTC. Translation gives CATSDPAGSDYGYTF.

This chain joins TRBV18 and TRBJ1-1, with 9 bases that match TRBD1. The CDR3 sequence is 16 residues long. Germline trimming cut 4 bases from V and 4 bases from J; bases unmatched to any gene: 10. Germline-derived CDR1 and CDR2 are KGHSH and LQKENI. The CDR3 nucleotides are TGTGCCAGCTCACTTGGGACCGGGACAGGGATCACTGAAGCTTTCTTT. Its translation: CASSLGTGTGITEAFF.

This clone was found a few times. The CDR3 coding sequence is TGTGCCAGCAGTTACGGGGACTATAACTACAATGAGCAGTTCTTC. It yields the protein CASSYGDYNYNEQFF. The chain carries TRBV6-2 or TRBV6-3 and TRBJ2-1; 7 bases align to TRBD2. The CDR3 runs to 15 residues. Trimming cost V 2 bases and J 3 bases; bases outside gene matches: 4. The germline V gene has CDR1 MNHEY and CDR2 SVGEGT.

Here the CDR3 DNA reads TGTGCCAGCAGCCGAGGGACAGCTGGAAACACCATATATTTT. This translates into CASSRGTAGNTIYF. The V and J genes are TRBV3-1 (or the pseudogene TRBV3-2) and TRBJ1-3; 7 nucleotides align to TRBD1. Per the germline V gene, CDR1 is LGHDT and CDR2 is YNNKEL (reference sequence). Losses at the gene ends were 4 bases for V and 2 bases for J; bases not matched to a gene: 2. This CDR3 comprises 14 residues.